The 5 T cell receptor beta chains presented below share a single source sample, sequenced in a study of T cell responses to AZD1222 COVID-19 vaccine. Profiling relied on immunoSEQ multiplex PCR, and the TCRdb table lists in-frame clones only, not all of them. The sample holds around 120,000 clones; about 93% are singletons and the top ten take around 5%. The input for sequencing was peripheral blood, taken 28 days after the second AZD1222 dose. These receptors all stem from an adult who received the AZD1222 COVID-19 vaccine.

The chain joins TRBV5-1 to TRBJ2-3; TRBD1 or TRBD2 may be the D gene (5 bases each). The CDR3 totals 15 residues. Trimming removed 6 bases from V and 10 bases from J, with 24 bases in between. Per germline, CDR1 SGHRS and CDR2 YFSETQ. CDR3 region: CASKGPSPDLVAQYF. In nucleotides, the CDR3 is TGCGCCAGCAAGGGACCCTCACCGGATCTGGTAGCGCAGTATTTT.

This chain uses TRBV5-1 with TRBJ2-3; D remains ambiguous. CDR3 size: 15 residues. Germline CDR1 reads SGHRS; CDR2 reads YFSETQ. The V end was cut by 0 bases, the J end by 3 bases, with 11 bases between. In nucleotides, the CDR3 is TGCGCCAGCAGCTTGGAGGGCAGAGTAACAGATACGCAGTATTTT. It translates to CASSLEGRVTDTQYF.

The J gene is TRBJ1-4, the V gene TRBV12-3 or TRBV12-4; tentative D call: TRBD1 (6 bases). This CDR3 comprises 13 residues. Trimming took off 5 bases at V and 8 bases at J, with 12 bases between the two ends. CDR3 nucleotides: TGTGCCAGCAGTACCCAGGACAGAGAAAAACTGTTTTTT. It encodes CASSTQDREKLFF.

V usage is TRBV11-3 and J usage is TRBJ1-3; a possible D gene is TRBD1 (5 bases). CDR3 length: 16 residues. Germline V gene sequence: CDR1 SGHNT, CDR2 YENEEA. V was clipped by 5 bases and J by 4 bases, with 18 bases between them. DNA for the CDR3: TGTGCCAGCAGCCCGAGAAGGGGACCGGGGGGAAACACCATATATTTT. Residues: CASSPRRGPGGNTIYF.

This chain connects TRBV11-2 to TRBJ2-7; 11 bases are shared with TRBD2. Germline V gene sequence: CDR1 SGHAT, CDR2 FQNNGV. The CDR3 is 17 amino acids. The junction had 12 bases not matched to a gene; V was cut back by 4 bases and J by 4 bases. The CDR3 nucleotides read TGTGCCAGCAGCTCCACGGGCCTAGCGGGAGGAGGGTACGAGCAGTACTTC. Protein sequence: CASSSTGLAGGGYEQYF.